This TCR beta chain was obtained from a study of OX40 agonist ivuxolimab in advanced cancers. Study information: Three patients, one with hepatocellular carcinoma and two with cutaneous melanoma, achieved partial responses. Overall study findings and caveats: CD4+ and CD8+ blood T cells expanded clonally by week 6 at 0.1 to 3.0 mg/kg. Antigens targeted by the expanded peripheral T cells were not determined. Certain nonresponders additionally had low normalized T-cell clonal expansion.

This clone was recorded once. Its antigen is not known. CDR1 MNHEY and CDR2 SMNVEV come from the germline V gene (reference sequence). The V gene lost 7 bases and the J gene lost 4 bases, with 19 bases spanning the gap. The CDR3 loop spans 15 amino acids. The repertoire was sequenced with immunoSEQ multiplex PCR; TCRdb's copy has only in-frame clones and lacks some. The sample carries more than 9,500 clones, roughly 80% recorded once. This rearrangement joins TRBV27 to TRBJ1-1; possibly TRBD1 for D (6 bases). Specimen: CD4+ or CD8+ T cells sorted from blood, collected in a trial of the OX40 agonist ivuxolimab. This receptor was identified in an adult with an advanced solid tumor such as melanoma, head and neck, liver or kidney cancer. In DNA form, the CDR3 reads TGTGCCAGCAAATGGCAGGGGAGGTTGGGCACTGAAGCTTTCTTT. As protein: CASKWQGRLGTEAFF.